One TCR beta chain is described in this entry. Its matching antigen is unknown. The method was immunoSEQ multiplex PCR; TCRdb's version includes in-frame clones alone and lacks a portion of them. The sample has approximately 69,000 clones, around four fifths seen once. These data belong to a study of OX40 agonist ivuxolimab in advanced cancers. V dropped 1 base and J dropped 1 base, with 12 bases sitting between them. The CDR3 spans 15 residues. In germline, CDR1 is SGDLS, CDR2 YYNGEE. General study points: Antigens targeted by the expanded peripheral T cells were not determined.

The sequencing here drew on CD4+ or CD8+ T cells sorted from blood, taken in a trial of the OX40 agonist ivuxolimab. This clonotype originated in an adult with an advanced solid tumor such as melanoma, head and neck, liver or kidney cancer. The V and J genes are TRBV9 and TRBJ2-7; possible D gene TRBD1, 6 bases. DNA of the CDR3: TGTGCCAGCAGCGTATTAGGGGGACCTTCCTACGAGCAGTACTTC. It specifies CASSVLGGPSYEQYF.